A selection of T cell receptor beta chains follows, all from one sample in a study of blood T cells in healthy people across ages. One entry per CDR3 protein, called by TCRdb with MiXCR from the 5' RACE reads. Here the sample spans over 550,000 distinct CDR3 sequences, about 30% being singletons. Sequenced sample: blood. These receptors all stem from a woman aged 80 or over in good health. Both conserved end residues are part of each CDR3. A D gene is named only where the DNA matches it firmly. Part of the rows lack a size; the others show once, few, many or a class for expanded clones.

j_call	v_call	d_call	clone_size	cdr3_aa	cdr3_nt
TRBJ2-1	TRBV3-1	TRBD2	many	CASSLLRRGGDNEQFF	TGTGCCAGCAGCCTTCTCCGGCGGGGGGGGGACAATGAGCAGTTCTTC
TRBJ1-3	TRBV9	NA	few	CASSVNWAPSGNTIYF	TGTGCCAGCAGCGTTAACTGGGCGCCCTCTGGAAACACCATATATTTT
TRBJ2-3	TRBV7-8	NA	NA	CASSLEGNRDTQYF	TGTGCCAGCAGCTTAGAAGGCAATAGGGATACGCAGTATTTT
TRBJ2-7	TRBV10-3	TRBD1	many	CAIRIQGAYEQYF	TGTGCCATCAGGATCCAGGGGGCCTACGAGCAGTACTTC
TRBJ2-7	TRBV7-7	TRBD2	NA	CASSEGLGSSYEQYF	TGTGCCAGCAGCGAGGGACTAGGGAGCTCCTACGAGCAGTACTTC
TRBJ1-2	TRBV20-1	TRBD1	NA	CSASPGTGYYGYTF	TGCAGTGCTAGCCCCGGGACAGGGTACTATGGCTACACCTTC
TRBJ1-2	TRBV21-1	NA	NA	CTSSKANYQYGYTF	TGTACCAGCAGCAAAGCGAACTACCAGTATGGCTACACCTTC
TRBJ2-7	TRBV2	NA	many	CASTEQGVSYEQYF	TGTGCCAGCACGGAACAGGGCGTTTCCTACGAGCAGTACTTC
TRBJ1-2	TRBV6-5	NA	NA	CASSPLDNSLRGGCTF	TGTGCCAGCAGTCCTCTTGACAATTCCCTGCGTGGGGGCTGCACCTTC
TRBJ1-5	TRBV3-1	NA	NA	CASSPEIRGQPQHF	TGTGCCAGCAGCCCCGAGATTAGGGGTCAGCCCCAGCATTTT
TRBJ1-6	TRBV15	NA	once	CATSAGTQINSPLHF	TGTGCCACCAGCGCTGGCACACAGATTAATTCACCCCTCCACTTT
TRBJ2-5	TRBV15	NA	many	CATSSLVKETQYF	TGTGCCACCAGCAGTTTGGTTAAGGAAACCCAGTACTTC
TRBJ2-1	TRBV5-1	TRBD2	many	CASSPTSSGGRDEQFF	TGCGCCAGCAGCCCGACTTCAAGCGGGGGTCGGGATGAGCAGTTCTTC
TRBJ2-5	TRBV6-5	NA	NA	CASTRGLGSQETQYF	TGTGCCAGCACCAGAGGGTTGGGTTCCCAAGAGACCCAGTACTTC
TRBJ2-3	TRBV10-2	NA	many	CASFVADTQYF	TGCGCCAGCTTTGTCGCAGATACGCAGTATTTT
TRBJ2-3	TRBV18	TRBD1	NA	CASSPPPGQGTDTQYF	TGTGCCAGCTCACCACCGCCAGGACAGGGCACAGATACGCAGTATTTT
TRBJ2-5	TRBV5-1	NA	many	CASSLSGRNQETQYF	TGCGCCAGCAGCTTGTCGGGACGGAACCAAGAGACCCAGTACTTC
TRBJ1-1	TRBV20-1	NA	few	CSARSLDSNTEAFF	TGCAGTGCTAGATCCCTAGACAGCAACACTGAAGCTTTCTTT
TRBJ1-4	TRBV6-2/TRBV6-3	NA	NA	CASSYVRQGREKRFF	TGTGCCAGCAGTTACGTCCGGCAGGGACGCGAAAAACGGTTTTTT
TRBJ1-6	TRBV20-1	TRBD1	NA	CSAGQGYDNSPLHF	TGCAGTGCTGGACAGGGATACGATAATTCACCCCTCCACTTT
TRBJ2-6	TRBV27	NA	many	CASTRTNGANVLTF	TGTGCCAGCACCCGAACGAATGGGGCCAACGTCCTGACTTTC
TRBJ2-5	TRBV29-1	NA	many	CSFRRGGETQYF	TGCAGCTTTCGCCGGGGTGGAGAGACCCAGTACTTC
TRBJ2-4	TRBV20-1	NA	once	CSARVSDKNIQYF	TGCAGTGCTAGGGTGAGCGACAAAAACATTCAGTACTTC
TRBJ2-4	TRBV29-1	TRBD2	many	CSVVASGKNIQYF	TGCAGCGTTGTGGCTAGCGGCAAAAACATTCAGTACTTC
TRBJ1-1	TRBV29-1	NA	many	CSVAGGGMNTEAFF	TGCAGCGTTGCGGGGGGCGGCATGAACACTGAAGCTTTCTTT
TRBJ1-5	TRBV7-2	NA	few	CASSLESGRQPQHF	TGTGCCAGCAGCTTAGAGTCGGGGAGACAGCCCCAGCATTTT
TRBJ1-5	TRBV6-2/TRBV6-3	TRBD1	few	CASSYPRDSYSQPQHF	TGTGCCAGCAGTTATCCCCGGGACAGCTATAGTCAGCCCCAGCATTTT
TRBJ2-7	TRBV12-3/TRBV12-4	NA	NA	CASSCDGKTYEQYF	TGTGCCAGCAGTTGCGACGGGAAAACCTACGAGCAGTACTTC
TRBJ1-4	TRBV7-9	NA	NA	CASAIRGEKKLFF	TGTGCCAGCGCGATACGAGGGGAGAAGAAACTGTTTTTT
TRBJ1-2	TRBV7-3	NA	many	CASSPLRANYGYTF	TGTGCCAGCAGCCCCCTCAGAGCGAACTATGGCTACACCTTC
TRBJ2-2	TRBV12-3/TRBV12-4	TRBD1	many	CASSPWTGGSSRTGELFF	TGTGCCAGCAGTCCCTGGACAGGGGGGTCTTCGAGGACCGGGGAGCTGTTTTTT